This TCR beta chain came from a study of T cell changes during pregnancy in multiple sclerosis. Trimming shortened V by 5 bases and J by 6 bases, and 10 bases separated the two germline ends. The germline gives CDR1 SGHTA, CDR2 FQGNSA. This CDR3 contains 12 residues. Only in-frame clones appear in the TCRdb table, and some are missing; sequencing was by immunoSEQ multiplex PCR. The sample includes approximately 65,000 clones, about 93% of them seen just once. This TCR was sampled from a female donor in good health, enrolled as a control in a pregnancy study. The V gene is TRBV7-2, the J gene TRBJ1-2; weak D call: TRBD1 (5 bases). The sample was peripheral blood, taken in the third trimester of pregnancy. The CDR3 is CASSPGGDGYTF. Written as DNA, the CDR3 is TGTGCCAGCAGCCCTGGGGGGGATGGCTACACCTTC.